Following are 9 T cell receptor beta chains from one sample sequenced in a study of memory CD4+ T cells and cytomegalovirus serostatus. Sequenced by immunoSEQ multiplex PCR; TCRdb stores in-frame clones only, minus some. In the table there are 50,000 or so clones, around four fifths of which are singletons. Single viable CD3+CD4+CD8-CD45RO+ cells were sorted as the memory CD4+ T cells. What was sequenced was memory CD4+ T cells from blood. The receptors here all came from an adult in good health and CMV-seropositive.

The chain uses TRBV2 and TRBJ1-6; no clear D. From germline, CDR1 is SNHLY and CDR2 FYNNEI. This CDR3 region has 15 residues. V was trimmed by 3 bases and J by 3 bases, leaving 9 bases between them. The CDR3 sequence: CASSEDPGYNSPLHF. For the CDR3, the DNA is TGTGCCAGCAGTGAGGATCCGGGCTATAATTCACCCCTCCACTTT.

The chain recombines TRBV15 with TRBJ2-6; D not certain. The ends were cut back, 1 base at V and 4 bases at J, with 5 bases in the middle. This CDR3 has 14 residues. Germline V gives CDR1 LNHNV, CDR2 YYDKDF (reference sequence). The CDR3: CATSRGGGANVLTF. In DNA, the CDR3 is TGTGCCACCAGCAGAGGAGGAGGGGCCAACGTCCTGACTTTC.

A word on this clone: Other DNA sequences of this sample code for an identical CDR3. V gene TRBV4-3 combines with J gene TRBJ2-3; 8 bases are a match to TRBD2. CDR3 length: 13 residues. Germline CDR1 reads LGHNA; CDR2 reads YSLEER. With V trimmed by 5 bases and J by 3 bases, 1 base remained unmatched. The CDR3 reads CASSAGGTDTQYF. CDR3 nucleotides: TGCGCCAGCAGCGCGGGGGGAACAGATACGCAGTATTTT.

CDR3 in DNA: TGTGCCAGTAGTAGAACCCACAGGGGGCGAGATGATGAAGCTTTCTTT. It is translated as CASSRTHRGRDDEAFF. This chain joins TRBV19 and TRBJ1-1; TRBD1 agrees at 9 bases. The CDR3 runs to 16 residues. V trimming: 4 bases; J trimming: 7 bases; junction bases outside the gene matches: 13. The V gene's germline CDR1 is LNHDA and CDR2 SQIVND (reference sequence). The whole variable domain, filled in from reference TRBV19 and TRBJ1-1, reads DGGITQSPKYLFRKEGQNVTLSCEQNLNHDAMYWYRQDPGQGLRLIYYSQIVNDFQKGDIAEGYSVSREKKESFPLTVTSAQKNPTAFYLCASSRTHRGRDDEAFFGQGTRLTVV.

This clone occurred a few times. The genes are TRBV4-3 and TRBJ2-7; 9 bases match TRBD2. The CDR3 runs to 17 residues. In germline, CDR1 is LGHNA, CDR2 YSLEER. V was pared by 3 bases and J by 1 base, with 10 bases of the junction left unmatched. CDR3 in amino acids: CASSQEIAGVISYEQYF. The CDR3 DNA follows: TGCGCCAGCAGCCAGGAAATAGCGGGAGTCATATCCTACGAGCAGTACTTC.

The gene calls are TRBV7-9 and TRBJ1-4; D not resolved. V was cut by 5 bases and J by 5 bases, with 15 bases left in between. The CDR3 covers 15 residues. CDR1 and CDR2 from the germline V gene are SEHNR and FQNEAQ (reference sequence). CDR3 loop: CASSLGQVGNEKLFF. For the CDR3, the DNA is TGTGCCAGCAGCCTAGGGCAGGTGGGGAATGAAAAACTGTTTTTT.

The V call is TRBV4-1, the J call TRBJ2-3; D remains ambiguous. V was trimmed by 2 bases and J by 4 bases, leaving 4 bases between them. The CDR3 extends over 12 amino acids. Germline values: CDR1 MGHRA, CDR2 YSYEKL. CDR3 in amino acids: CASSQSADTQYF. For the CDR3, the DNA is TGCGCCAGCAGCCAAAGTGCAGATACGCAGTATTTT.

The chain is built from TRBV29-1 and TRBJ2-1; 7 bases align to TRBD1. Germline CDR1 reads SQVTM; CDR2 reads ANQGSEA. CDR3 size: 12 residues. J gave up 5 bases and V 4 bases, and 2 bases lay outside the gene matches. The CDR3 loop is CSVAGQHNEQFF. The CDR3 DNA reads TGCAGCGTTGCGGGACAGCACAATGAGCAGTTCTTC.

The rearrangement links TRBV7-2 to TRBJ2-3; D perhaps matches TRBD2 (5 bases). The ends were cut back, 2 bases at V and 1 base at J, with 7 bases in the middle. From germline, CDR1 is SGHTA and CDR2 FQGNSA. The CDR3 has 14 residues. The CDR3 DNA follows: TGTGCCAGCAGCTTAAGGCGGGGCACAGATACGCAGTATTTT. This translates into CASSLRRGTDTQYF.